This TCR beta chain was captured by sequencing in a study of blood T cell repertoires in COVID-19. Overall study context: The origin of the acute and convalescent COVID-19 samples was the United States, Italy and Spain.

Original processing methods: For nucleated cells, counts were estimated from reference gene primer amplification. Only in-frame clones appear in the TCRdb table, and some are missing; sequencing was by immunoSEQ multiplex PCR. V and J calls and clone size follow that table, whereas D and trimming were derived from the DNA. The repertoire holds about 46,000 clones, with 75% to 90% as singletons. V dropped 3 bases and J dropped 4 bases, with 23 bases sitting between them. The CDR3 is 18 residues long. This clonotype was sampled from a man in his fifties or sixties with acute or convalescent COVID-19. The V call is TRBV5-3, the J call TRBJ2-1; TRBD1 might be the D (6 bases). Being an ORF, TRBV5-3 has a function that is uncertain. Sequencing was carried out using peripheral blood. CDR3 bases: TGTGCCAGAAGCTATCCCCAGGGGTACATGGTGGTATACAATGAGCAGTTCTTC. Encoded protein: CARSYPQGYMVVYNEQFF.